Listed below are T cell receptor beta chains from one sample, sequenced in a study of blood T cell repertoires in COVID-19. TCRdb's copy holds only in-frame clones and misses some; the assay was immunoSEQ multiplex PCR. The table has 150,000 or so clones, more than 80% seen once. The source material was peripheral blood. The receptor set was obtained from a human donor in a cohort sampled during active COVID-19. CDR3s include the opening cysteine and the closing phenylalanine or tryptophan. Fields, in order: J gene, clone size, V gene, CDR3 protein. Only part of the rows carry a size: once, few, many, or a class if the clone is expanded.

>TRBJ2-3|-|TRBV18
CASSPQRLTTDTQYF
>TRBJ2-3|once|TRBV21-1
CASTHPTSGTDTQYF
>TRBJ2-7|-|TRBV7-9
CASSGGLNYEQYF
>TRBJ2-7|-|TRBV5-1
CASSLGAGSSYEQYF
>TRBJ1-4|few|TRBV5-6
CASSYRAAEKLFF
>TRBJ1-2|-|TRBV2
CASSGASLETGDNYGYTF
>TRBJ2-1|-|TRBV28
CASSLSPGAGSIEQFF
>TRBJ1-6|few|TRBV6-5
CASSYSPGGNNSPLHF
>TRBJ2-1|-|TRBV25-1
CASSGDRLAGGHEQFF
>TRBJ1-1|-|TRBV7-6
CASRSQASTEAFF
>TRBJ2-6|once|TRBV15
CATSRDFQGKHVLTF
>TRBJ2-1|-|TRBV18
CASSPQQGTNEQFF
>TRBJ1-1|-|TRBV28
CATVGQLTEAFF
>TRBJ2-7|-|TRBV7-9
CASSSIRGAGYEQYF
>TRBJ2-2|-|TRBV11-3
CASSIRENTGELFF
>TRBJ1-6|-|TRBV4-2
CASSRTGDNSPLHF
>TRBJ2-1|-|TRBV10-2
CATRMARASVSNEQFF
>TRBJ2-2|once|TRBV6-4
CASSANFRQATGELFF
>TRBJ2-1|-|TRBV6-5
CASSRPTSGGDEQFF
>TRBJ1-6|-|TRBV4-3
CASSQESGDNSPLHF
>TRBJ2-5|-|TRBV10-3
CAIRSQGETQYF
>TRBJ1-5|-|TRBV29-1
CSVGTGGNQPQHF
>TRBJ2-7|-|TRBV11-2
CASSSSPYEQYF
>TRBJ1-1|-|TRBV5-6
CASSLRGTRLGAFF
>TRBJ1-6|-|TRBV27
CASSLFFGNSPLHF
>TRBJ2-3|-|TRBV5-1
CASSPGQGPDTQYF
>TRBJ1-5|-|TRBV6-5
CASSRDQPQHF
>TRBJ1-4|-|TRBV3-1/TRBV3-2
CASSPDRGLANEKLFF
>TRBJ2-5|-|TRBV5-1
CASSMGQGEETQYF
>TRBJ1-1|-|TRBV6-2/TRBV6-3
CASSYRTGGTQMAFF
>TRBJ2-1|-|TRBV7-7
CASSAQNYNEQFF
>TRBJ2-3|-|TRBV7-3
CASSSGTDTQYF
>TRBJ2-1|-|TRBV7-3
CASSLTGGKRAYNEQFF
>TRBJ2-1|-|TRBV9
CASSVSGGSYNEQFF
>TRBJ2-1|-|TRBV19
CASSTAAPSGPYNEQFF